Presented here are 21 T cell receptor beta chains from one specimen sequenced in a study of blood T cell repertoires in COVID-19. Assay: immunoSEQ multiplex PCR; the TCRdb copy retains only in-frame clones and omits some. Seen here are around 250,000 clones, 75% to 90% observed once, and the top ten hold 1.5% to 2%. The sequencing sample was made of PBMCs or T cells enriched from blood (not recorded which). Receptors were obtained from a woman aged 45-65 years who had recovered from COVID-19.

This clone has just one count. The rearrangement links TRBV2 to TRBJ2-7, with a weak D call TRBD1 (5 bases). Trimming took off 4 bases at V and 3 bases at J, with 13 bases between the two ends. The germline V gene encodes CDR1 SNHLY and CDR2 FYNNEI. This CDR3 is 14 amino acids long. CDR3 bases: TGTGCCAGCAGTGTGGACACGTACAACTACGAGCAGTACTTC. This encodes CASSVDTYNYEQYF.

This clone showed up just a few times. The chain recombines TRBV2 with TRBJ1-1; 8 bases align to TRBD1. This CDR3 region has 15 residues. From germline, CDR1 is SNHLY and CDR2 FYNNEI. Trimming cost V 8 bases and J 0 bases; bases outside gene matches: 8. The CDR3 is CASQTQGAVNTEAFF. The CDR3 DNA reads as TGTGCCAGCCAAACCCAGGGGGCGGTGAACACTGAAGCTTTCTTT.

The chain uses TRBV4-1 and TRBJ2-1, with 9 bases identical to TRBD1. This CDR3 spans 15 amino acids. CDR1 MGHRA and CDR2 YSYEKL come from the germline V gene. The ends lost 5 bases at V and 6 bases at J; junction bases unmatched: 8. The CDR3 protein is CASSFRTGVLNEQFF. The CDR3 DNA sequence: TGCGCCAGCAGCTTTCGGACAGGGGTCCTCAATGAGCAGTTCTTC.

This chain uses TRBV6-5 with TRBJ2-3; 8 positions agree with TRBD1. The V gene's germline CDR1 is MNHEY and CDR2 SVGAGI. V shed 5 bases and J 1 base; nucleotides not matched to a gene: 5. The CDR3 sequence is 15 residues long. CDR3 nucleotides: TGTGCCAGCAGTACCAGGACAGGGCGCACAGATACGCAGTATTTT. Encoded protein: CASSTRTGRTDTQYF.

This rearrangement joins TRBV9 to TRBJ1-2; 7 positions agree with TRBD1. The CDR3 runs 14 residues. The ends lost 5 bases at V and 8 bases at J; junction bases unmatched: 12. Germline V gene data show CDR1 as SGDLS and CDR2 as YYNGEE. The CDR3 bases are TGTGCCAGCAGAGATAAACAGGGGTCGGGCGGCTACACCTTC. Translation gives CASRDKQGSGGYTF.

This rearrangement joins TRBV7-2 to TRBJ2-3, with TRBD1 matching 11 bases. The CDR3 length is 15 residues. CDR1 and CDR2 from the germline V gene are SGHTA and FQGNSA. V lost 5 bases to trimming and J lost 5 bases; unmatched junction nucleotides: 6. Written as DNA, the CDR3 is TGTGCCAGCAGCCTACGGGACAGGGGGGTAGATACGCAGTATTTT. It is translated as CASSLRDRGVDTQYF.

The rearrangement links TRBV27 to TRBJ1-2; D perhaps matches TRBD1 (5 bases). Germline loops: CDR1 MNHEY, CDR2 SMNVEV (reference sequence). The CDR3 is made up of 14 amino acids. V lost 3 bases and J 3 bases, leaving 11 bases between the germline ends. The CDR3 nucleotides read TGTGCCAGCAGTTTCGGCGGAGGGGACTATGGCTACACCTTC. Amino acid sequence: CASSFGGGDYGYTF.

The CDR3 region has the DNA TGTGCCAGCATTCCTCTCAGGGGCGGTAATGAAAAACTGTTTTTT. Protein: CASIPLRGGNEKLFF. The genes are TRBV28 and TRBJ1-4, with TRBD1 as a possible D gene (6 bases). Germline lookup yields CDR1 MDHEN and CDR2 SYDVKM. The V end lost 7 bases, the J end lost 4 bases, and 16 bases lay between the germline ends. The CDR3 covers 15 residues.

The CDR3 protein is CASEQGEVVNEQFF. The CDR3 coding sequence is TGTGCCAGCGAACAGGGGGAGGTAGTCAATGAGCAGTTCTTC. The chain joins TRBV13 to TRBJ2-1, with TRBD1 identical over 8 bases. The germline V gene has CDR1 PRHDT and CDR2 FYEKMQ (reference sequence). CDR3 length equals 14 residues. The trim removed 8 bases at V and 6 bases at J, leaving 9 bases unmatched. Full variable domain (missing parts from reference TRBV13 and TRBJ2-1): AAGVIQSPRHLIKEKRETATLKCYPIPRHDTVYWYQQGPGQDPQFLISFYEKMQSDKGSIPDRFSAQQFSDYHSELNMSSLELGDSALYFCASEQGEVVNEQFFGPGTRLTVL.

The chain is built from TRBV28 and TRBJ1-5, with D possibly TRBD1 on 6 matching bases. The CDR3 totals 13 residues. Per the germline V gene, CDR1 is MDHEN and CDR2 is SYDVKM. With 7 bases removed from V and 4 bases from J, the gap between germline ends came to 11 bases. The CDR3 spells CASIRQVNQPQHF. CDR3 sequence (DNA): TGTGCCAGCATACGACAGGTGAATCAGCCCCAGCATTTT.

Concerning this clone itself: The sample has other DNA sequences that encode this CDR3 too. The chain couples TRBV28 to TRBJ2-7; 7 bases map to TRBD1. The junction had 1 base not matched to a gene; V was cut back by 3 bases and J by 2 bases. Per the germline V gene, CDR1 is MDHEN and CDR2 is SYDVKM. The CDR3 length is 13 residues. The CDR3 DNA reads TGTGCCAGCAGTTTGACAGGGCCCTACGAGCAGTACTTC. Translation gives CASSLTGPYEQYF.

The chain recombines TRBV28 with TRBJ1-4, with D uncertain. Germline-derived CDR1 and CDR2 are MDHEN and SYDVKM. CDR3 size: 17 residues. V lost 4 bases, J lost 0 bases, and 15 bases lay in between. The CDR3 DNA follows: TGTGCCAGCAGTTCCCCTATTAACTCCGCAACTAATGAAAAACTGTTTTTT. Residues: CASSSPINSATNEKLFF.

This chain joins TRBV9 and TRBJ2-7; 8 nucleotides match TRBD1. Germline-derived CDR1 and CDR2 are SGDLS and YYNGEE. The CDR3 contains 15 residues. V dropped 0 bases and J dropped 2; count of bases not matched to a gene: 4. The CDR3 loop is CASSVGTGGAYEQYF. DNA for the CDR3: TGTGCCAGCAGCGTAGGAACAGGGGGAGCCTACGAGCAGTACTTC. Full variable domain (rest looked up from reference TRBV9 and TRBJ2-7): DSGVTQTPKHLITATGQRVTLRCSPRSGDLSVYWYQQSLDQGLQFLIQYYNGEERAKGNILERFSAQQFPDLHSELNLSSLELGDSALYFCASSVGTGGAYEQYFGPGTRLTVT.

The CDR3 loop is CASSLAAGGRPYEQYF. CDR3 nucleotides: TGTGCCAGCAGCTTAGCGGCAGGAGGGAGACCCTACGAGCAGTACTTC. V gene TRBV7-6 combines with J gene TRBJ2-7; D might be TRBD2 (6 bases). V was trimmed by 0 bases and J by 2 bases, leaving 14 bases between them. Germline loops: CDR1 SGHVS, CDR2 FNYEAQ. The CDR3 totals 16 residues. The full variable domain, with the rest looked up from reference TRBV7-6 and TRBJ2-7, is GAGVSQSPRYKVTKRGQDVALRCDPISGHVSLYWYRQALGQGPEFLTYFNYEAQQDKSGLPNDRFSAERPEGSISTLTIQRTEQRDSAMYRCASSLAAGGRPYEQYFGPGTRLTVT.

On this clone: Other DNA sequences in the same sample also yield this CDR3. J is TRBJ1-5 and V is TRBV3-1 (or the pseudogene TRBV3-2); TRBD1 matches at 7 bases. The CDR3 runs to 14 residues. The ends lost 1 base at V and 4 bases at J; junction bases unmatched: 1. The germline gives CDR1 LGHDT, CDR2 YNNKEL (reference sequence). The CDR3 spells CASSQGQGNQPQHF. The CDR3 region has the DNA TGTGCCAGCAGCCAAGGACAGGGAAATCAGCCCCAGCATTTT.

This chain connects TRBV20-1 to TRBJ1-2; D gene uncertain. V was trimmed by 6 bases and J by 2 bases, leaving 7 bases between them. Germline V gene lookup returns CDR1 DFQATT and CDR2 SNEGSKA (reference sequence). CDR3 size: 11 residues. The CDR3 loop is CSAAENYGYTF. CDR3 coding DNA: TGCAGTGCGGCAGAAAACTATGGCTACACCTTC.

This chain joins TRBV10-3 and TRBJ1-2, with D possibly being TRBD1 (6 bases). V was cut by 4 bases and J by 6 bases, with 9 bases left in between. CDR1 is ENHRY, CDR2 SYGVKD, per germline. CDR3 length: 12 amino acids. The CDR3 loop is CAISVKGDGYTF. The DNA of the CDR3 is TGTGCCATCAGTGTAAAGGGGGATGGCTACACCTTC.

This chain links TRBV24-1 with TRBJ2-1, with 8 bases fitting TRBD2. Germline trimming cut 4 bases from V and 6 bases from J; bases unmatched to any gene: 4. In germline, CDR1 is KGHDR, CDR2 SFDVKD. The CDR3 consists of 14 residues. The CDR3: CATSDLGLANEQFF. CDR3 coding DNA: TGTGCCACCAGTGACCTCGGACTAGCCAATGAGCAGTTCTTC.

V usage is TRBV4-2 and J usage is TRBJ1-5, with 7 bases fitting TRBD1. With V trimmed by 2 bases and J by 0 bases, 4 bases remained unmatched. The CDR3 runs 16 residues. The germline gives CDR1 LGHNA, CDR2 YNFKEQ. The CDR3 spells CASSQTGDSSNQPQHF. The CDR3 coding sequence is TGTGCCAGCAGCCAAACAGGGGATAGTAGCAATCAGCCCCAGCATTTT.

The CDR3 sequence: CASSPLTGTSGIQETQYF. In DNA form, the CDR3 reads TGTGCCAGCAGTCCCTTAACCGGGACTAGCGGGATTCAAGAGACCCAGTACTTC. This rearrangement joins TRBV6-6 to TRBJ2-5; TRBD2 matches 13 bases. This CDR3 comprises 18 residues. The trim removed 5 bases at V and 2 bases at J, leaving 11 bases unmatched. Germline lookup yields CDR1 MNHNY and CDR2 SVGAGI (reference sequence).

The chain couples TRBV12-3 or TRBV12-4 to TRBJ1-5; D is unclear. CDR3 length equals 12 residues. V was shortened by 3 bases and J by 5 bases, with 5 bases between the two germline ends. CDR3 sequence reads: CASSLEYQPQHF. In DNA form, the CDR3 reads TGTGCCAGCAGTTTGGAGTATCAGCCCCAGCATTTT.